The TCR beta chain under discussion was sequenced for a study of T cells in Graves' hyperthyroidism and ophthalmopathy (dated by TCRdb to between 2018 and 2021). About the investigation overall: Peripheral blood was sampled at the time of initial diagnosis, prior to any treatment. To identify TCR V-J signatures that set the groups apart, the researchers used a discovery cohort of about a hundred patients, made up of under 45 with Graves' ophthalmopathy and about 60 with stable Graves' hyperthyroidism. An independent validation cohort of around 19 hyperthyroidism patients and about 15 patients who later progressed to ophthalmopathy tested prospective prediction of ophthalmopathy. The approximately 90 discovery patients were randomly split 7:3 into training and test sets. In six Graves' hyperthyroidism patients, the study also compared T-cell repertoires from thyroid tissue with T-cell repertoires from blood. Once sampling was done, hyperthyroidism patients were given methimazole at a starting dose of 30 mg daily, whereas ophthalmopathy patients were given high-dose intravenous methylprednisolone. The paper describes TCR Vbeta CDR3 sequencing of 130 to 150 peripheral blood samples, made up of 43 ophthalmopathy patients, around 73 hyperthyroidism patients and 17 progressor patients.

The CDR3 starts with the cysteine, ends with the phenylalanine, and has 14 residues. Only the CDR3 DNA is retained, 42 bases long and in frame from the first base. Clipping removes 5 bases from V and 5 bases from J, with 9 as the unmatched junction base count. Based on the germline V gene (reference sequence), the CDR1 and CDR2 sequences are MNHEY and SMNVEV. Of note for this clonotype: The antigen this receptor binds is unknown. No base quality values were provided; no much bigger clone lies one nucleotide off.

The TCR beta CDR3 regions were amplified from the RNA transcripts. For the first round of RT-PCR on the TCR CDR3, the HTBI primer set was used together with the Qiagen OneStep RT-PCR kit. Libraries were constructed in a second round of multiplex PCR, after which size selection and purification were carried out. Libraries were sequenced paired-end with 100 bp reads on an Illumina HiSeq2000. From the authors' description of their analysis: SOAPnuke was used to process the raw data, throwing out any read that contained adapters or uncalled bases, had a mean Phred below 15, or lacked an exact constant-primer or identifier match. High-quality paired reads were merged using COPE v1.2.5, and each unique nucleotide sequence was defined as a clonotype. MiTCR v1.1 was used to align the clonotypes against IMGT TRBV, TRBD and TRBJ reference segments. The analysis was restricted to V-J combinations with a frequency above 0.0001, which together covered 99.2% of the repertoires. The TCS score was defined as F50 (clonal expansion) divided by E x V (chaos), with BLOSUM62-based TCRdist calculated between CDR3 peptides within each V-J. Welch's t-statistics and random forest reduced fewer than 600 V-J features to roughly 13, which were used in a naive Bayes classifier (R e1071). TCRdb reran the public reads through fastp at Q25 and MiXCR, keeping productive beta chains. A single entry per CDR3 protein holds the most common genes and DNA from its merged rows. The V and J calls follow TCRdb's processing rather than the paper's. The sample table records around 400,000 distinct CDR3 sequences; approximately 25% of these occur just once. Jointly, the top ten make up around 67% of the sample.

What the work shows at the level of the full study, not this receptor alone: Most expanded thyroid clonotypes (frequency above 0.001) were also found in blood, which suggests that blood repertoires may mirror thyroid immune responses. In validation, the model predicted progression to ophthalmopathy with over 60% sensitivity and roughly 72% specificity, a median of 6.5 months before onset. A model built on a 13 V-J signature distinguished ophthalmopathy from stable hyperthyroidism, reaching roughly 88% sensitivity and about 81% specificity in cross-validation and 80%/75% in testing. Sample size was not statistically predetermined, and blinding of investigators to group allocation was not performed.

Stable Graves' hyperthyroidism was defined as the absence of progression to ophthalmopathy over 18 months of follow-up. The hyperthyroidism patients were between 18 and 65 years old and newly diagnosed, with a disease duration of less than 2 months. Any patient with an uncontrolled infection, another autoimmune disease, pregnancy or lactation was excluded. Diagnoses were established on the basis of clinical symptoms, serum thyroxine and TRAb, thyroid ultrasound, and orbital computed tomography. PBMCs were separated from approximately 9.9 ml of fresh peripheral blood using Ficoll-Paque density gradient centrifugation. Total RNA was extracted using Trizol reagent, and RNA quality was assessed on an Agilent 2100 Bioanalyzer.

Sample: blood. The sequence is built from TRBV27 and TRBJ2-7; TRBD1 fits 7 bases in the junction. The sequence came from a man aged 50 to 59 with Graves' hyperthyroidism. Here the CDR3 is given as CASSPNRGPHEQYF. The nucleotide sequence reads as follows: TGTGCCAGCAGTCCGAACAGGGGTCCCCACGAGCAGTACTTC.